This TCR beta chain was sequenced during a study of T cells in Graves' hyperthyroidism and ophthalmopathy. The study's findings and limits: Model predictions of ophthalmopathy came a median approximately 6.8 months before onset.

The CDR3 is made up of 14 amino acids. Germline CDR1 and CDR2: SEHNR and FQNEAQ (reference sequence). J was trimmed by 5 bases and V by 5 bases; bases with no gene match: 5. The study left out patients who had uncontrolled infection, other autoimmune disease, pregnancy or lactation. Diagnosis relied on clinical symptoms, serum thyroxine and TRAb, thyroid ultrasound and orbital computed tomography. As regards this clonotype: Its target is unknown.

Amplification yielded TCR beta CDR3 regions, with RNA transcripts as the source. TCR CDR3 underwent first-round RT-PCR with the HTBI primer set. Each CDR3 protein gets one entry after TCRdb re-called the multiplex PCR reads with MiXCR. The sample has roughly 510,000 distinct CDR3 sequences, 46% seen once. Sequencing was done on a sample of peripheral blood or thyroid tissue (not recorded which). The gene calls are TRBV7-9 and TRBJ2-7; 11 bases line up with TRBD2. This TCR came from an adult woman with Graves' disease, either hyperthyroidism or ophthalmopathy (not recorded which). The CDR3 is CASSRTSGFHEQYF. The CDR3 bases are TGTGCCAGCAGCCGGACTAGCGGGTTCCACGAGCAGTACTTC.